The present entry profiles one T cell receptor beta chain with its context. The sample is drawn from a study of blood T cell repertoires in COVID-19. Libraries were prepared by immunoSEQ multiplex PCR; TCRdb keeps only in-frame clonotypes and omits some of them. The sample includes approximately 97,000 clones, under 85% of them seen just once. The sequenced sample was peripheral blood. This receptor was taken from a human donor in a cohort sampled during active COVID-19.

Written as DNA, the CDR3 is TGTGCCAGCAGCGTAGCTCCCAGGGGTGACTATGGCTACACCTTC. As protein: CASSVAPRGDYGYTF. The rearrangement links TRBV9 to TRBJ1-2; D perhaps matches TRBD1 (6 bases). The V and J ends lost 0 bases and 3 bases respectively, with 12 bases between them. CDR1 is SGDLS and CDR2 is YYNGEE in the germline V gene. The CDR3 covers 15 residues.